The sequence of this T cell receptor (beta chain) was determined in a study of a mutant IDH1 vaccine in newly diagnosed glioma. Study-wide context: The initiation of vaccination occurred 4-6 weeks after radiotherapy alone, or with temozolomide cycles. Former treatment meant radiotherapy, temozolomide, or both; the majority had gotten both. Visit V12 was scheduled at week 35 and visit V13 at week 47.

The method was immunoSEQ multiplex PCR; TCRdb's version includes in-frame clones alone and lacks a portion of them. The profile shows tens of thousands of clones, 74% of them singletons. Described time point: week 35, safety follow-up. Vaccine doses each comprised 300 ug of mutant IDH1 20-mer peptide, with topical imiquimod. All eight of the vaccinations patients received fell in weeks 1, 3, 5, 7, 11, 15, 19 and 23. In this sample, this clone turned up a few times. Its antigen is unknown. The sample consisted of PBMCs, taken from a glioma patient whose treatment included an IDH1 peptide vaccine. The sequence came from a man aged 50-60 years with glioma.

CDR3 region: CASSPLSRAPEAFF. For the CDR3, the DNA is TGTGCCAGCAGCCCTTTATCCAGGGCCCCTGAAGCTTTCTTT. The chain combines TRBV9 with TRBJ1-1; a weak D match, TRBD1 (5 bases). Trimming removed 4 bases from V and 6 bases from J, with 16 bases in between. Germline-derived CDR1 and CDR2 are SGDLS and YYNGEE. CDR3 length: 14 residues.